The 12 T cell receptor beta chains below all came from one sample that was sequenced in a study of cytomegalovirus exposure and HLA in healthy donors. It was with 60 Vbeta and 13 Jbeta primers that the PCR ran. Only in-frame clones appear in the TCRdb table, and some are missing; sequencing was by immunoSEQ multiplex PCR. The sample lists some 190,000 clones; over 60% were seen once. The specimen was PBMCs. All receptors come from a woman in her 40s in good health and CMV-seronegative.

The genes are TRBV6-6 and TRBJ2-7; TRBD1 agrees at 7 bases. The CDR3 contains 13 residues. V shed 4 bases, J shed 6 bases, and the junction held 6 bases outside the gene matches. CDR1 and CDR2 from the germline V gene are MNHNY and SVGAGI (reference sequence). This CDR3 is CASSSEQGREQYF. The CDR3 coding sequence is TGTGCCAGCAGTTCCGAACAGGGGCGCGAGCAGTACTTC.

The V call is TRBV19, the J call TRBJ2-7, with 9 bases fitting TRBD2. J lost 3 bases, V lost 6 bases, and 6 bases had no gene match. The CDR3 runs to 14 residues. Germline CDR1 reads LNHDA; CDR2 reads SQIVND (reference sequence). The CDR3 nucleotides are TGTGCCAGTAGCACGACTAGCGGCAGCTACGAGCAGTACTTC. Its translation: CASSTTSGSYEQYF.

This clone has just a few counts. This chain links TRBV9 with TRBJ2-7, with 9 bases that match TRBD2. Germline V gene lookup returns CDR1 SGDLS and CDR2 YYNGEE. V lost 3 bases, J lost 5 bases, and 9 bases stayed unmatched. The CDR3 loop spans 15 amino acids. The CDR3 sequence: CASSALGTSHHEQYV. The DNA of the CDR3 is TGTGCCAGCAGCGCCCTCGGGACTAGCCACCACGAGCAGTACGTC.

This rearrangement joins TRBV7-2 to TRBJ1-4; perhaps TRBD1 as D (5 bases). V shed 6 bases and J shed 7 bases, with 15 bases lying between them. CDR1 is SGHTA and CDR2 is FQGNSA in the germline V gene. The CDR3 totals 14 residues. The CDR3 coding sequence is TGTGCCAGCAGGCTCGGGGGGGTACCTGAAAAACTGTTTTTT. It translates to CASRLGGVPEKLFF.

This chain uses TRBV4-2 with TRBJ1-6; 7 positions match TRBD1. V was clipped by 1 base and J by 7 bases; unmatched bases: 4. The CDR3 contains 15 residues. Germline V gene data show CDR1 as LGHNA and CDR2 as YNFKEQ. In nucleotides, the CDR3 is TGTGCCAGCAGCCAAGGGAGACAGGGAAATTCACCCCTCCACTTT. Its translation is CASSQGRQGNSPLHF.

This clone appeared a single time. This chain joins TRBV7-9 and TRBJ2-3; a possible D gene is TRBD2 (6 bases). This CDR3 spans 16 amino acids. From germline, CDR1 is SEHNR and CDR2 FQNEAQ (reference sequence). Trimming pared 5 bases from V and 4 bases from J, leaving 19 bases between. CDR3 sequence: CASSARPSVVPDTQYF. CDR3 coding DNA: TGTGCCAGCAGCGCCCGGCCTAGCGTGGTTCCAGATACGCAGTATTTT.

In its sample, this clone was seen a few times. This rearrangement joins TRBV7-2 to TRBJ2-1, with TRBD2 matching over 9 bases. The junction had 8 bases not matched to a gene; V was cut back by 5 bases and J by 9 bases. Germline V gene sequence: CDR1 SGHTA, CDR2 FQGNSA. The CDR3 has 14 amino acids. The CDR3 sequence is CASSMRTSASEQFF. The CDR3 nucleotides read TGTGCCAGCAGCATGAGGACTAGCGCCAGTGAGCAGTTCTTC.

On this clone itself: The junction and the germline gene differ at one end; a read error may be behind it. Different DNA sequences within this sample yield the same CDR3. The rearrangement links TRBV10-3 to TRBJ2-1; 14 nucleotides align to TRBD2. There are 18 residues in the CDR3. Per the germline V gene, CDR1 is ENHRY and CDR2 is SYGVKD. The DNA for the CDR3 is TGCGCCATCCGCAAGACTAGCGGGAGGGCCCTGGGTTACAATGAGCAGTTCTTC. It is translated as CAIRKTSGRALGYNEQFF.

The chain combines TRBV2 with TRBJ2-2, with TRBD1 as a possible D gene (5 bases). Germline V gene sequence: CDR1 SNHLY, CDR2 FYNNEI. CDR3 length: 15 residues. V was pared by 1 base and J by 6 bases, with 12 bases between. The CDR3 is CASSEVVPGSGELFF. CDR3 in DNA: TGTGCCAGCAGTGAAGTGGTCCCAGGGTCCGGGGAGCTGTTTTTT. Full variable domain (missing parts from reference TRBV2 and TRBJ2-2): EPEVTQTPSHQVTQMGQEVILRCVPISNHLYFYWYRQILGQKVEFLVSFYNNEISEKSEIFDDQFSVERPDGSNFTLKIRSTKLEDSAMYFCASSEVVPGSGELFFGEGSRLTVL.

This chain links TRBV27 with TRBJ1-2; D possibly corresponds to TRBD1 (6 bases). V lost 4 bases, J lost 5 bases, and 14 bases lay in between. The length of the CDR3 is 14 residues. Germline CDR1 MNHEY, CDR2 SMNVEV (reference sequence). The CDR3 region is CASSSSGTPYGYTF. Written as DNA, the CDR3 is TGTGCCAGCAGTTCCTCCGGGACACCTTATGGCTACACCTTC.

The chain combines TRBV19 with TRBJ2-2, with a tentative D call TRBD1 (6 bases). Germline CDR1 and CDR2: LNHDA and SQIVND (reference sequence). V dropped 6 bases and J dropped 6 bases, with 14 bases sitting between them. The CDR3 contains 14 residues. This chain's CDR3 is CASSDLGASGELFF. In DNA form, the CDR3 reads TGTGCCAGTAGCGACCTGGGGGCATCCGGGGAGCTGTTTTTT.

This chain uses TRBV2 with TRBJ2-7; D perhaps matches TRBD2 (6 bases). Germline V gene data show CDR1 as SNHLY and CDR2 as FYNNEI. Trimming shortened V by 8 bases and J by 7 bases, and 18 bases separated the two germline ends. The CDR3 covers 13 residues. The CDR3 loop reads CASLLSGTGEQYF. The CDR3 nucleotides are TGTGCCAGCCTCCTTAGCGGCACTGGGGAGCAGTACTTC.